Described below is a single T cell receptor beta chain sequence and its context. The antigen is undetermined. This sample is drawn from a study of shared clonotypes between healthy human individuals. General study results and limits: Owing to a small donor count, the genetic and exposure-history diversity represented was limited.

TCRdb's copy holds only in-frame clones and misses some; the assay was immunoSEQ multiplex PCR. The sample records about 870,000 clones, more than 85% being singletons. Naive CD8 isolation took CD45RO-negative cells positively selected for CCR7 and excluded terminally differentiated effector memory CD45RA+ cells. CDR1 is MNHEY, CDR2 SMNVEV, per germline (reference sequence). The CDR3 has 14 amino acids. The V end lost 3 bases, the J end lost 3 bases, and 12 bases lay between the germline ends. The J gene is TRBJ2-7, the V gene TRBV27, with a weak D call TRBD2 (6 bases). The TCR was taken from a man aged 25-45 years in good health. Sequencing was performed on naive CD8+ T cells sorted from blood. CDR3 residues: CASSLTGLHYEQYF. In DNA, the CDR3 is TGTGCCAGCAGTTTGACGGGACTCCACTACGAGCAGTACTTC.